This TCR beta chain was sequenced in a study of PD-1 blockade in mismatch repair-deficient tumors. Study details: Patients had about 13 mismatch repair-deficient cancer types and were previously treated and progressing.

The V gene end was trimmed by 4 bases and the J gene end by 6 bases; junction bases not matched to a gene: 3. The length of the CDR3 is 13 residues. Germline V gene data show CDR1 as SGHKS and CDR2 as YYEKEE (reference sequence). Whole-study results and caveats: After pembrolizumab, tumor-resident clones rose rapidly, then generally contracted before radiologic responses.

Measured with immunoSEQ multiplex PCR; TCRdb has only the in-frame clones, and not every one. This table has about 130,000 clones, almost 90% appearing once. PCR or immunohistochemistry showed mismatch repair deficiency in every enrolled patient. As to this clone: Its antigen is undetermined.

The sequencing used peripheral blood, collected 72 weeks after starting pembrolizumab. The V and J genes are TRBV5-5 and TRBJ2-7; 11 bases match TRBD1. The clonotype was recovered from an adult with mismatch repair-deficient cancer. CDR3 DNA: TGTGCCAGCAGCCTGGGGACAGGGGGCGAGCAGTACTTC. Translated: CASSLGTGGEQYF.